The source of this TCR beta chain is a study of OX40 agonist ivuxolimab in advanced cancers. Study as a whole: Three patients had partial responses: one hepatocellular carcinoma, two cutaneous melanoma. Study conclusions and caveats: Researchers did not establish what antigens the expanded peripheral T cells target. Researchers report that CD8+ T cells had, on average, more expanded clones than CD4+.

On this clone itself: Its antigen is not known.

Trimming took 2 bases from V and 8 from J; bases not matched to a gene: 10. CDR1 is SGHDN, CDR2 FVKESK, per germline. This CDR3 is built from 16 residues. The assay was immunoSEQ multiplex PCR, and TCRdb's table has in-frame clones only and misses some. The sample lists over 75,000 clones; 94% were seen once. The chain uses TRBV14 and TRBJ2-1; 9 nucleotides match TRBD1. The origin of this receptor is an adult with an advanced solid tumor such as melanoma, head and neck, liver or kidney cancer. The sample in question was CD4+ or CD8+ T cells sorted from blood, obtained in a trial of the OX40 agonist ivuxolimab. The CDR3 DNA sequence: TGTGCCAGCAGCCAACCGGAGGGGACAGGGTGGTATGAGCAGTTCTTC. Its protein product is CASSQPEGTGWYEQFF.